This T cell receptor (beta chain) was documented in a study of T cells after yellow fever vaccination. Looking at the study overall: Preparation of the low-cell-number fractions used SMART-Seq v4 Ultra Low Input.

In the case of this clonotype: It is likely a read error, because the conserved phenylalanine at the end of the CDR3 is missing.

Generation of TCR cDNA used 5'RACE template switching (which added a universal primer site and UMIs). TCRdb analysed the 5' RACE reads with MiXCR anew, one entry per CDR3 protein. The data contain 300,000 to 400,000 distinct CDR3 sequences, around 8.1% of them singletons. The germline V gene encodes CDR1 MDHEN and CDR2 SYDVKM. There are 14 residues in the CDR3. With 6 bases removed from V and 7 bases from J, the gap between germline ends came to 15 bases. The receptor was isolated from a man aged 18 to 30 who received the YFV17D yellow fever vaccine. This chain uses TRBV28 with TRBJ2-2; D is undetermined. The input for sequencing was PBMCs, taken about 41 days after the first yellow fever vaccination. The CDR3 coding sequence is TGTGCCAGCAGCCTAGGGATTCCCTTCGGGGAGCTGTTTTGT. Its protein product is CASSLGIPFGELFC.